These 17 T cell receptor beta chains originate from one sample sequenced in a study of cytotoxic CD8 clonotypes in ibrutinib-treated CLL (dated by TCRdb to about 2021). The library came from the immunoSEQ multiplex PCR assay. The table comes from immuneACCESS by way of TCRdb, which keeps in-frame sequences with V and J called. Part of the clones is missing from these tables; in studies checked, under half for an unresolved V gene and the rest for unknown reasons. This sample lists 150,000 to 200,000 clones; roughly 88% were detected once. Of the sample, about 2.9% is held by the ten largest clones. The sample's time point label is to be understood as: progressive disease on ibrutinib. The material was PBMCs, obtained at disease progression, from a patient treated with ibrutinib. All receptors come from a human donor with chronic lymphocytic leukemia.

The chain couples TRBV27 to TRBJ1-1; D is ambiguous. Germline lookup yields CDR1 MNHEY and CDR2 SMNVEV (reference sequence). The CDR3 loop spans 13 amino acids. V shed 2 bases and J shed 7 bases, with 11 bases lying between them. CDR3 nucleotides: TGTGCCAGCAGTTTAGGTCCGGCGATTGAAGCTTTCTTT. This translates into CASSLGPAIEAFF.

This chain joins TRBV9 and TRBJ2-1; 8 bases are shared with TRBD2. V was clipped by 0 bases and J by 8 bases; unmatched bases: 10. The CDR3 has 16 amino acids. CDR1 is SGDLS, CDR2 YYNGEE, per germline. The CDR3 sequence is CASSVELSGSRDEQFF. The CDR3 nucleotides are TGTGCCAGCAGCGTAGAACTGAGCGGGAGTAGGGATGAGCAGTTCTTC.

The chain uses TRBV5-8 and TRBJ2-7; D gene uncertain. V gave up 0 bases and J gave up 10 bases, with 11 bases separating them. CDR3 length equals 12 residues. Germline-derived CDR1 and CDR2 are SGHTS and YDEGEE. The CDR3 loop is CASSLVAAAQYF. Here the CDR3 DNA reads TGTGCCAGCAGCTTGGTGGCGGCAGCCCAGTACTTC.

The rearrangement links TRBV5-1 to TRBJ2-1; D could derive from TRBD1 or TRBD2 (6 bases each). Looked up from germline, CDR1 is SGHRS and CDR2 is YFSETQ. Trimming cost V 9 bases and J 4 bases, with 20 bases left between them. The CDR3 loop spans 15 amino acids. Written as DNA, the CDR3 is TGCGCCACTTCGCCCGCGGGACACCTGTACAATGAGCAGTTCTTC. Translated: CATSPAGHLYNEQFF.

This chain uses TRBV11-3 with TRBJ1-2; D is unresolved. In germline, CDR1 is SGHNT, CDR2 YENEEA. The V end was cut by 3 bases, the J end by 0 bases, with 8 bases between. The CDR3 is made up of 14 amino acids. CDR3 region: CASSFGATNYGYTF. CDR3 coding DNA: TGTGCCAGCAGCTTCGGCGCAACTAACTATGGCTACACCTTC.

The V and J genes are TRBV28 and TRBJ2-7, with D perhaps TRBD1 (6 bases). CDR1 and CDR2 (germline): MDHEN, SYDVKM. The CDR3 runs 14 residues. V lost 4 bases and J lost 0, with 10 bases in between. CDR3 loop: CASSWAQGSYEQYF. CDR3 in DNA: TGTGCCAGCAGTTGGGCACAGGGCTCCTACGAGCAGTACTTC.

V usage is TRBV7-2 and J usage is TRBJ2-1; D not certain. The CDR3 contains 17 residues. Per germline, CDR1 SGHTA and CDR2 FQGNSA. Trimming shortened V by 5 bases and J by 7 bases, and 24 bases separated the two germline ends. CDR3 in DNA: TGTGCCAGCAGCATAGAGGTTAGCCCTGCCCCTTTGAATGAGCAGTTCTTC. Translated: CASSIEVSPAPLNEQFF.

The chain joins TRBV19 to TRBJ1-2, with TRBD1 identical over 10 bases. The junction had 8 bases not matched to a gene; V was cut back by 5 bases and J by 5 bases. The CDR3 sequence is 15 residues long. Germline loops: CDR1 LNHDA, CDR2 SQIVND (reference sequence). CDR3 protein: CASSSGQGGRYGYTF. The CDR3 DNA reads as TGTGCCAGTAGTTCCGGACAGGGGGGGAGGTATGGCTACACCTTC.

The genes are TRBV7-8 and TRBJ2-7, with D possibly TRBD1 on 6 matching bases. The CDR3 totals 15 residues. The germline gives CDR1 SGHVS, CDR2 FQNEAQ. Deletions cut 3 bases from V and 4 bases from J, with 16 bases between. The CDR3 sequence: CASSFLTGSNYEQYF. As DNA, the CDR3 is TGTGCCAGCAGCTTCTTGACAGGTAGTAATTACGAGCAGTACTTC. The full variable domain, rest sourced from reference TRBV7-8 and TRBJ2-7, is GAGVSQSPRYKVAKRGQDVALRCDPISGHVSLFWYQQALGQGPEFLTYFQNEAQLDKSGLPSDRFFAERPEGSVSTLKIQRTQQEDSAVYLCASSFLTGSNYEQYFGPGTRLTVT.

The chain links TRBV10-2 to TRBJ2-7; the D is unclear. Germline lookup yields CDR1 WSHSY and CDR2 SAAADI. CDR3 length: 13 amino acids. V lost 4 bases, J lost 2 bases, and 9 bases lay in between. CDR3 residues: CASSGQEAYEQYF. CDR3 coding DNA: TGCGCCAGCAGTGGCCAGGAAGCCTACGAGCAGTACTTC.

As DNA, the CDR3 is TGCGCCAGCAGCTTCGGGGCGGGCCCCATCAGGTTAGGCACTGAAGCTTTCTTT. It codes for CASSFGAGPIRLGTEAFF. The V and J genes are TRBV5-1 and TRBJ1-1; the D gene is possibly TRBD1 (5 bases). Germline lookup yields CDR1 SGHRS and CDR2 YFSETQ. The V and J ends lost 2 bases and 4 bases respectively, with 24 bases between them. The CDR3 contains 18 residues.

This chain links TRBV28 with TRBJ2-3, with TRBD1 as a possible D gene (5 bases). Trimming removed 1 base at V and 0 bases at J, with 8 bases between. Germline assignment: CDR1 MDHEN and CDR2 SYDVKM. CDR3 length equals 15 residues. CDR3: CASSLLTVSTDTQYF. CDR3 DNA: TGTGCCAGCAGTTTATTGACAGTGAGCACAGATACGCAGTATTTT.

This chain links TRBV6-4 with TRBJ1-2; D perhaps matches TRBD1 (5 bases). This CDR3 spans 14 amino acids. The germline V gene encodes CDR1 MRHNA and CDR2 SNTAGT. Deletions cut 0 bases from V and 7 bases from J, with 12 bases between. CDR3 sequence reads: CASSDSGRVSGYTF. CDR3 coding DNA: TGTGCCAGCAGTGACTCGGGCAGGGTCTCTGGCTACACCTTC.

As DNA, the CDR3 is TGTGCCAGCAGTTTCGACAGGGGACGCGATCAGCCCCAGCATTTT. This translates into CASSFDRGRDQPQHF. This sequence joins TRBV27 and TRBJ1-5, with TRBD1 identical over 8 bases. Germline CDR1 and CDR2: MNHEY and SMNVEV (reference sequence). With 3 bases clipped from V and 5 bases from J, the junction kept 6 bases outside the gene matches. The CDR3 length is 15 residues.

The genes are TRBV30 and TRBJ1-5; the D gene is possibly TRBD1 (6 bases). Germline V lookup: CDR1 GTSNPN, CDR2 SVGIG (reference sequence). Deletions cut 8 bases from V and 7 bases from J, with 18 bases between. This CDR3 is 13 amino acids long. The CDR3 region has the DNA TGTGCCCCCCCCGGTGGGGGCGGACAGCCCCAGCATTTT. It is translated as CAPPGGGGQPQHF.

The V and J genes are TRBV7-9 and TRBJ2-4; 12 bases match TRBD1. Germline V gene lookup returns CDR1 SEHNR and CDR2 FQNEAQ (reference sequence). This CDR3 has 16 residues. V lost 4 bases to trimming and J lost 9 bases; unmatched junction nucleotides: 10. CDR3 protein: CASSSLGTGGYGIQYF. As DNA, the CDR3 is TGTGCCAGCAGCTCGCTCGGGACAGGGGGCTACGGCATTCAGTACTTC.

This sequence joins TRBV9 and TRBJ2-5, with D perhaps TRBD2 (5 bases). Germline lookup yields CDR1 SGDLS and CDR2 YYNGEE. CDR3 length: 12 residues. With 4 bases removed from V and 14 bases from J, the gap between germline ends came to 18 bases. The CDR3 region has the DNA TGTGCCAGCAGCCCGGGAAGCAGTACTACCTACTTC. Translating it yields CASSPGSSTTYF.